This T cell receptor beta chain was retrieved from a study of cytotoxic CD8 clonotypes in ibrutinib-treated CLL. In the study overall: Per sample, productive templates averaged around 260,000 and productive rearrangements averaged roughly 91,000.

General study findings and limits: Sampling of sustained-remission and progressing patients occurred at differing times. Public clonotypes were seen rarely and were contracted or stable on treatment.

About this clone: Its specificity is not known.

TCR beta library input comprised about 2 micrograms of genomic DNA from cryopreserved PBMCs. V was pared by 3 bases and J by 5 bases, with 19 bases between. Germline V gene sequence: CDR1 MNHEY, CDR2 SVGAGI. The CDR3 totals 16 residues. TCRdb's table, derived via immunoSEQ multiplex PCR, lists solely in-frame clones and lacks some. The sample comprises some 290,000 clones, about 80% of which are singletons, and about 6.7% rests with the top ten. The sequence was collected from a human donor with chronic lymphocytic leukemia. This chain links TRBV6-5 with TRBJ1-2, with D possibly TRBD1 on 6 matching bases. Sample: PBMCs, taken before ibrutinib treatment. The CDR3 sequence: CASSYSTGIRSYGYTF. CDR3 in DNA: TGTGCCAGCAGTTATTCAACAGGGATTAGGTCTTATGGCTACACCTTC.